Here is one T cell receptor beta chain with its context. This CDR3 comprises 18 residues. Germline assignment: CDR1 LNHNV and CDR2 YYDKDF (reference sequence). J lost 5 bases, V lost 0 bases, and 12 bases had no gene match. cDNA came from 0.5 to 1 ug RNA primed by random hexamers. The immunoSEQ assay covered 54 Vbeta and 13 Jbeta segments for CDR3. TCRdb called the immunoSEQ multiplex PCR reads again in MiXCR, with one record for every CDR3 protein. This table has approximately 140,000 distinct CDR3 sequences, approximately 96% appearing once. From blood CD8+ and CD4+ T cells, the TCR beta chain was sequenced. TEMRA cells were enriched by FACS, and CD4+ and CD8+ T cells were negatively isolated. The entry originates in a study of CD8 T cells in Susac syndrome.

Sequencing used CD4+ T cells from PBMCs. This chain joins TRBV15 and TRBJ2-3; 9 positions agree with TRBD2. The receptor was derived from a human donor with multiple sclerosis. The CDR3 DNA reads TGTGCCACCAGCAGAGATCCCCCCTCGCGGGGGGGCATAGATACGCAGTATTTT. It yields the protein CATSRDPPSRGGIDTQYF.